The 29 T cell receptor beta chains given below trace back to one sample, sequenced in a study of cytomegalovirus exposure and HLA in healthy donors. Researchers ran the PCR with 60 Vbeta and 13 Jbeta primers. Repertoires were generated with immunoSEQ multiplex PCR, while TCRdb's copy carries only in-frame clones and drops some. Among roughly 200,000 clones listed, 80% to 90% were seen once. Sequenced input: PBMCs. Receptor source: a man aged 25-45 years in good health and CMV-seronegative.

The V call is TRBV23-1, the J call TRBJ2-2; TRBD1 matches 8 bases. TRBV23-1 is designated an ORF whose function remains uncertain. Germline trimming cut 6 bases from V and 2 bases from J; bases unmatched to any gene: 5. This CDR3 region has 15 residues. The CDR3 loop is CASSPGQGNTGELFF. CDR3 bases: TGCGCCAGCAGCCCAGGACAGGGAAACACCGGGGAGCTGTTTTTT.

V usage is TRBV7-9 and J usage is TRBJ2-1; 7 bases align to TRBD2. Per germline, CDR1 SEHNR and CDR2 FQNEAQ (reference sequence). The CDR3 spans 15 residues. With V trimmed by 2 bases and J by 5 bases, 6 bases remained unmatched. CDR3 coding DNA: TGTGCCAGCAGCTTAAGGAGCGGGGAACACAATGAGCAGTTCTTC. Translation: CASSLRSGEHNEQFF.

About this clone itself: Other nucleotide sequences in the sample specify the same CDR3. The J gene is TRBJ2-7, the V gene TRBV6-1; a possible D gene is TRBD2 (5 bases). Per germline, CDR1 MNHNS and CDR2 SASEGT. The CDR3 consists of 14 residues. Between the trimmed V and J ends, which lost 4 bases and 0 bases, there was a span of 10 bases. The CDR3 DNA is TGTGCCAGCAGTGGTCGAGGGAGCTCCTACGAGCAGTACTTC. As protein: CASSGRGSSYEQYF.

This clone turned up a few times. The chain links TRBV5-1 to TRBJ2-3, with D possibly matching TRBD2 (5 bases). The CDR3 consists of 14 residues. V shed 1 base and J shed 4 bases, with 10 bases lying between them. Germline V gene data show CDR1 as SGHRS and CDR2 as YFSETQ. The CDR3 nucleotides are TGCGCCAGCAGCTTGACTAGTGGGTCAGATACGCAGTATTTT. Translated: CASSLTSGSDTQYF.

CDR3 nucleotides: TGTGCCAGCTCCCGGGACAATCAGCCCCAGCATTTT. Translated: CASSRDNQPQHF. The chain carries TRBV28 and TRBJ1-5; D call uncertain. CDR3 length: 12 residues. Germline V gives CDR1 MDHEN, CDR2 SYDVKM. V lost 8 bases and J 3 bases, leaving 8 bases between the germline ends.

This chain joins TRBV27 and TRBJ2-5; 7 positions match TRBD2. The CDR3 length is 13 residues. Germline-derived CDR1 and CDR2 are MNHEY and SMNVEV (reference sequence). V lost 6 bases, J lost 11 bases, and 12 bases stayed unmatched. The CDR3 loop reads CASSPVPGGEQYF. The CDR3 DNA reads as TGTGCCAGCAGCCCCGTTCCGGGGGGTGAGCAGTACTTC.

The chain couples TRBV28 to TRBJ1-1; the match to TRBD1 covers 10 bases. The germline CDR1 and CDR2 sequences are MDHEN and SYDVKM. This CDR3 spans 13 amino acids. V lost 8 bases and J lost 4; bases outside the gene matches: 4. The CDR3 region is CASRDRGPTEAFF. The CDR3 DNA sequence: TGTGCCAGCCGAGACAGGGGGCCCACTGAAGCTTTCTTT.

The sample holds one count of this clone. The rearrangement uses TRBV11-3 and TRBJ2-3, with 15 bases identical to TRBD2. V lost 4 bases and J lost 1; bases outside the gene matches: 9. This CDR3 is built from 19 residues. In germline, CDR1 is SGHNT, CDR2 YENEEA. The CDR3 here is CASSSPGLAGGKRTDTQYF. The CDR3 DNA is TGTGCCAGCAGCTCACCGGGACTAGCGGGGGGTAAACGCACAGATACGCAGTATTTT.

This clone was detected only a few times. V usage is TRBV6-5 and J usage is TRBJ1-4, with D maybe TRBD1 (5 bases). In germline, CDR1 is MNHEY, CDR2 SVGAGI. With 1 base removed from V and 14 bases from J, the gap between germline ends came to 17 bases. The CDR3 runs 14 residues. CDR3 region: CASSYFTSPGPLFF. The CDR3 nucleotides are TGTGCCAGCAGTTACTTCACGTCTCCAGGGCCGCTGTTTTTT.

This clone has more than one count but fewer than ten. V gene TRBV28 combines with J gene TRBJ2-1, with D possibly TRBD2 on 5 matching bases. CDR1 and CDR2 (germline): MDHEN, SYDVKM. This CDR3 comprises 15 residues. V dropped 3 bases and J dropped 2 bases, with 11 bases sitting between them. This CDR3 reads CASSFSAEAYNEQFF. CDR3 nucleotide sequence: TGTGCCAGCAGTTTTAGCGCAGAGGCCTACAATGAGCAGTTCTTC.

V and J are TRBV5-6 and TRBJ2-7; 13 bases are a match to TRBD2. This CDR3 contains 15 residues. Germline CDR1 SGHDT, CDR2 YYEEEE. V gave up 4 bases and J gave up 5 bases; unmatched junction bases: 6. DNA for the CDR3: TGTGCCAGCAGCCACATTACTAGCGGGGGGGACGAGCAGTACTTC. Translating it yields CASSHITSGGDEQYF.

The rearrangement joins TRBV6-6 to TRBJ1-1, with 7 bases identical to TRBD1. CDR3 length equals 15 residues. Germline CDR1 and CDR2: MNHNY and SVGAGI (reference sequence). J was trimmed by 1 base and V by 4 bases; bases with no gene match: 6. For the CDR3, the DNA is TGTGCCAGCAGTTTGAAGGGGGCAACGAACACTGAAGCTTTCTTT. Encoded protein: CASSLKGATNTEAFF.

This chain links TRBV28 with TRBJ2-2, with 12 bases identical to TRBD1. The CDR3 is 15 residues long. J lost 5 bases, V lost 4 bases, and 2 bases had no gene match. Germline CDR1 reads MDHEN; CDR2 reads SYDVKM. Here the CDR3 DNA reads TGTGCCAGCAGTTCGGGACAGGGGGCAACCGGGGAGCTGTTTTTT. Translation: CASSSGQGATGELFF.

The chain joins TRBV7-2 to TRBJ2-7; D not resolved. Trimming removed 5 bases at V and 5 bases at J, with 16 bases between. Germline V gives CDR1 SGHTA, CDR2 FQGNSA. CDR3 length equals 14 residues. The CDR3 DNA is TGTGCCAGCAGCCAACAGACGTTCCTGAACGAGCAGTACTTC. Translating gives CASSQQTFLNEQYF. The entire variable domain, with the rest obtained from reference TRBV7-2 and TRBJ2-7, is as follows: GAGVSQSPSNKVTEKGKDVELRCDPISGHTALYWYRQSLGQGLEFLIYFQGNSAPDKSGLPSDRFSAERTGGSVSTLTIQRTQQEDSAVYLCASSQQTFLNEQYFGPGTRLTVT.

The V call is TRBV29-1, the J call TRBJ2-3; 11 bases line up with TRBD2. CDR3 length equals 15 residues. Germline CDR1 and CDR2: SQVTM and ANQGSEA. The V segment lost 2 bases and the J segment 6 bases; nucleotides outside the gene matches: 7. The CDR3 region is CSVERLAGGLDTQYF. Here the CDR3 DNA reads TGCAGCGTTGAAAGGCTAGCGGGGGGATTGGATACGCAGTATTTT.

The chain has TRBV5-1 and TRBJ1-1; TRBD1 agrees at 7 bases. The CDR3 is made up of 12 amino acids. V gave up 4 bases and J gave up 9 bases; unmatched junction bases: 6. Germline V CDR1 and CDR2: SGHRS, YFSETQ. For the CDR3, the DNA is TGCGCCAGCAGCGTGACAGGGCCTCAAGCTTTCTTT. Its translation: CASSVTGPQAFF.

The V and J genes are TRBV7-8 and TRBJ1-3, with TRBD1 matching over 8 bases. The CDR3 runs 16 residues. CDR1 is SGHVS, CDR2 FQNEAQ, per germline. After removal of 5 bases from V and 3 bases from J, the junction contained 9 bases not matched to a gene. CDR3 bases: TGTGCCAGCAGCATAAGATCCGGGACAGGTGGAAACACCATATATTTT. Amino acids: CASSIRSGTGGNTIYF.

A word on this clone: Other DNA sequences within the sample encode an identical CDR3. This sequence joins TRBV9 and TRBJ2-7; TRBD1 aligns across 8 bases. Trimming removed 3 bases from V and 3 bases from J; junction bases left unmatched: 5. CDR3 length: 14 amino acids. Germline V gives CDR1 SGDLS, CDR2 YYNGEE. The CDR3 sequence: CASSAGGGNYEQYF. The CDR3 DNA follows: TGTGCCAGCAGCGCAGGGGGCGGTAACTACGAGCAGTACTTC.

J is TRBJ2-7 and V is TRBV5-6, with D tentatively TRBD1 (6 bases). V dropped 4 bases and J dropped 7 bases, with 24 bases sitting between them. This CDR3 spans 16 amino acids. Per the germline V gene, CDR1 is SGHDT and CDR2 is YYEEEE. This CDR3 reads CASSPGSPYRVGEQYF. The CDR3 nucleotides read TGTGCCAGCAGCCCTGGAAGCCCCTACAGGGTGGGAGAGCAGTACTTC. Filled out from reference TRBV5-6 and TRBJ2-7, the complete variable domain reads DAGVTQSPTHLIKTRGQQVTLRCSPKSGHDTVSWYQQALGQGPQFIFQYYEEEERQRGNFPDRFSGHQFPNYSSELNVNALLLGDSALYLCASSPGSPYRVGEQYFGPGTRLTVT.

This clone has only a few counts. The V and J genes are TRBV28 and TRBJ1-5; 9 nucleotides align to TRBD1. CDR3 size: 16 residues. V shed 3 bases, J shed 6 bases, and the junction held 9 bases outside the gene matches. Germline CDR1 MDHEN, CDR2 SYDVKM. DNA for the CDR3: TGTGCCAGCAGTTTTGGGACAGGGTGGGCAGGTCAGCCCCAGCATTTT. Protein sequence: CASSFGTGWAGQPQHF.

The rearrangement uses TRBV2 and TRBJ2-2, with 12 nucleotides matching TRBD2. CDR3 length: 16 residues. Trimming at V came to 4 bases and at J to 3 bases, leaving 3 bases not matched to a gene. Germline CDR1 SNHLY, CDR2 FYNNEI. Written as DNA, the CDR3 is TGTGCCAGCAGTGGCCTAGCGGGGGGGGACACCGGGGAGCTGTTTTTT. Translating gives CASSGLAGGDTGELFF. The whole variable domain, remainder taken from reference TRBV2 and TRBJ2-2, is EPEVTQTPSHQVTQMGQEVILRCVPISNHLYFYWYRQILGQKVEFLVSFYNNEISEKSEIFDDQFSVERPDGSNFTLKIRSTKLEDSAMYFCASSGLAGGDTGELFFGEGSRLTVL.

CDR3 region: CASSGSTGQSGNEQFF. CDR3 nucleotide sequence: TGTGCCAGCAGTGGGTCTACGGGACAATCGGGCAATGAGCAGTTCTTC. The chain couples TRBV4-2 to TRBJ2-1, with D possibly being TRBD1 (6 bases). Germline V lookup: CDR1 LGHNA, CDR2 YNFKEQ. CDR3 length equals 16 residues. V was clipped by 6 bases and J by 6 bases, with 21 bases between them.

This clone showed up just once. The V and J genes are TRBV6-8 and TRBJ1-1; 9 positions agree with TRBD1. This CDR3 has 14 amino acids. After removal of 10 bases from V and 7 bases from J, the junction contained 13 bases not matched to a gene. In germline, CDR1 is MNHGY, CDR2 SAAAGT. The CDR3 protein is CATPSGDREVEAFF. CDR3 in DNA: TGTGCCACCCCCTCGGGGGACAGGGAAGTTGAAGCTTTCTTT.

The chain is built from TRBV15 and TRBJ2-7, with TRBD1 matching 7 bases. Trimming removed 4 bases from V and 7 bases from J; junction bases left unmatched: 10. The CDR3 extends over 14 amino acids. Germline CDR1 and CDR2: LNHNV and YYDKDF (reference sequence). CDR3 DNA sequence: TGTGCCACCAGCATATCACAGGGGAGTGGTGAGCAGTACTTC. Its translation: CATSISQGSGEQYF.

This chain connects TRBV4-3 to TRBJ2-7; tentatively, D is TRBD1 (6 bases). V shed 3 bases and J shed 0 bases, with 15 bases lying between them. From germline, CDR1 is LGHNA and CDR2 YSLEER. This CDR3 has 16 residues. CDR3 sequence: CASSQYRVGSSYEQYF. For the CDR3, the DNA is TGCGCCAGCAGCCAGTACAGGGTCGGAAGCTCCTACGAGCAGTACTTC.

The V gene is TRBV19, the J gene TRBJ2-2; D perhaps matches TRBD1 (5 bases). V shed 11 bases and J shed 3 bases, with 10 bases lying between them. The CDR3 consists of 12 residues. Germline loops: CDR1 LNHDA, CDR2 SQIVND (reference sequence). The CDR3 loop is CAGVGDTGELFF. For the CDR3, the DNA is TGTGCCGGCGTAGGGGACACCGGGGAGCTGTTTTTT.

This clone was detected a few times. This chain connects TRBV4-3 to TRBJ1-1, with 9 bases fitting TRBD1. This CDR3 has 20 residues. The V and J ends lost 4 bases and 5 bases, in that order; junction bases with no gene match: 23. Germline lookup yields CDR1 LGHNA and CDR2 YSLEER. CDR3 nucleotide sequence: TGCGCCAGCAGCCTTGGACAGGAGGGGACAGGGATCAGAGAGATAACTGAAGCTTTCTTT. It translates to CASSLGQEGTGIREITEAFF.

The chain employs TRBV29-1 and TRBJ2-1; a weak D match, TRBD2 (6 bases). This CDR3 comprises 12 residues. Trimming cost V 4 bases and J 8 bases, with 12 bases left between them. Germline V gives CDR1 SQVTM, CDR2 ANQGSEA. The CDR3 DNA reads TGCAGCGTTGGATTGCCGGGGGATGAGCAGTTCTTC. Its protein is CSVGLPGDEQFF.

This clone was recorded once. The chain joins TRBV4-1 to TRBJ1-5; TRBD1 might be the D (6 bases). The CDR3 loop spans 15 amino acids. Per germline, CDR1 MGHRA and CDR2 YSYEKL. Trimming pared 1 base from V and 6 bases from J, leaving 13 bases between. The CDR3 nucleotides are TGCGCCAGCAGCCAAGGGATCCAGGGGAGTCAGCCCCAGCATTTT. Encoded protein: CASSQGIQGSQPQHF.